The entry that follows covers one T cell receptor beta chain sequence. Original analysis: Scientists estimated how many nucleated cells there were by amplifying reference gene primers. Assay: immunoSEQ multiplex PCR; the TCRdb copy retains only in-frame clones and omits some. That table supplies the V and J calls and clone size; D and trimming were determined from the DNA. The data show around 92,000 clones, with about 86% seen just once and approximately 12% held by the top ten. This sample was included in a study of blood T cell repertoires in COVID-19. As for the study in general: There were acute and convalescent COVID-19 samples, and they came from the United States, Italy and Spain. Sources were T cells, B-cell-depleted T cells, or PBMCs; the material itself was cDNA or gDNA.

The CDR3 totals 12 residues. Trimming took off 3 bases at V and 12 bases at J, with 14 bases between the two ends. Germline CDR1 and CDR2: KGHSH and LQKENI. The sample taken for sequencing was peripheral blood. The chain uses TRBV18 and TRBJ2-5, with a weak D call TRBD2 (6 bases). The clonotype was recovered from a woman aged 55 to 70 in a cohort sampled during active or convalescent COVID-19. The CDR3 region is CASSPPRGSEYF. The CDR3 DNA sequence: TGTGCCAGCTCACCTCCCCGGGGGTCCGAGTACTTC.